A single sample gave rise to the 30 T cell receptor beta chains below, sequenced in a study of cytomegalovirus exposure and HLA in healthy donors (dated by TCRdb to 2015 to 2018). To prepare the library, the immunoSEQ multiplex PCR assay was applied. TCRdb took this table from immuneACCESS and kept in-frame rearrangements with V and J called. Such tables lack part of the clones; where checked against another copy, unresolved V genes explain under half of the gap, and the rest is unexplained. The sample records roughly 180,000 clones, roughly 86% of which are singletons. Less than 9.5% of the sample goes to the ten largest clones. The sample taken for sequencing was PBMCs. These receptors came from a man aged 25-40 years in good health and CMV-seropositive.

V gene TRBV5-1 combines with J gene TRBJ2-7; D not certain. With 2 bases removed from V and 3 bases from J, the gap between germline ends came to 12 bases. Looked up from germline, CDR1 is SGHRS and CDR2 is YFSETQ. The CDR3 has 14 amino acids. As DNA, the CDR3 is TGCGCCAGCAGCTTCTATACACGAAACTACGAGCAGTACTTC. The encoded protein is CASSFYTRNYEQYF.

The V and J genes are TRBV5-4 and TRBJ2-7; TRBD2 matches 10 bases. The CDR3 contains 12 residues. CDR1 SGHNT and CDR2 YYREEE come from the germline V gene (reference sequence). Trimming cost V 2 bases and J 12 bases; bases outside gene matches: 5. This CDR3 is CASSFQRGGPYF. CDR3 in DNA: TGTGCCAGCAGCTTCCAGCGGGGGGGACCGTACTTC.

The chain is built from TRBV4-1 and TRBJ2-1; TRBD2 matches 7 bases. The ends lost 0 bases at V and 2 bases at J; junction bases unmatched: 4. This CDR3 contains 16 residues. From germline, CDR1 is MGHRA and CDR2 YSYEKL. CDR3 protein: CASSQDRTSTYNEQFF. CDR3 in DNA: TGCGCCAGCAGCCAAGATAGGACTAGTACCTACAATGAGCAGTTCTTC.

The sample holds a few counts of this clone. In DNA, the CDR3 is TGTGCCAGCAGCGGACTAGGCCCGTACGAGCAGTACTTC. Amino acid sequence: CASSGLGPYEQYF. The chain carries TRBV6-1 and TRBJ2-7, with 7 positions matching TRBD2. After removal of 6 bases from V and 4 bases from J, the junction contained 6 bases not matched to a gene. CDR3 size: 13 residues. Germline CDR1 reads MNHNS; CDR2 reads SASEGT.

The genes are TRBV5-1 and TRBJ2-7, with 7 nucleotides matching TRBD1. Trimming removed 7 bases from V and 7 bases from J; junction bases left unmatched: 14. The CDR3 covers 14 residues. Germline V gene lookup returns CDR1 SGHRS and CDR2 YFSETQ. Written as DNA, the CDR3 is TGCGCCAGCTCCAGAAACAGGGGAGTTGAGGAGCAGTACTTC. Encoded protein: CASSRNRGVEEQYF.

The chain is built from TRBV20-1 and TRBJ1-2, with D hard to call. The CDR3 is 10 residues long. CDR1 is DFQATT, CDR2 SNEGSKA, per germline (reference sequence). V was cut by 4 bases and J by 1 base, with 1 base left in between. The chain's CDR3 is CSAINYGYTF. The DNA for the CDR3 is TGCAGTGCTATTAACTATGGCTACACCTTC.

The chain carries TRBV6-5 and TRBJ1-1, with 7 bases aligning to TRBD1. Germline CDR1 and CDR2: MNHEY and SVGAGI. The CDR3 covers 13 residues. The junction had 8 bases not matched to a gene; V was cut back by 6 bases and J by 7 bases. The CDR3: CASSDRAEGEAFF. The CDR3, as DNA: TGTGCCAGCAGCGACAGGGCCGAGGGTGAAGCTTTCTTT.

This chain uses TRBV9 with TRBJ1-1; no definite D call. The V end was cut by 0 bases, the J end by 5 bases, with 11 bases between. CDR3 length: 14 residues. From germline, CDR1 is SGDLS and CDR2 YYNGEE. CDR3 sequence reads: CASSVAGVGTEAFF. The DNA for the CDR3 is TGTGCCAGCAGCGTAGCTGGCGTGGGGACTGAAGCTTTCTTT.

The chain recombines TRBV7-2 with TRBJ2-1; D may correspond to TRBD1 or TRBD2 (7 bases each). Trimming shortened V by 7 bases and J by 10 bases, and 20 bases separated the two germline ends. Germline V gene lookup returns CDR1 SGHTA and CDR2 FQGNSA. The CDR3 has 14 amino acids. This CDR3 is CASTRAGGANEQFF. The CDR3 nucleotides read TGTGCCAGCACCCGCGCAGGGGGGGCCAACGAGCAGTTCTTC. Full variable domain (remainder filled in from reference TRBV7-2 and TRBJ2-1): GAGVSQSPSNKVTEKGKDVELRCDPISGHTALYWYRQSLGQGLEFLIYFQGNSAPDKSGLPSDRFSAERTGGSVSTLTIQRTQQEDSAVYLCASTRAGGANEQFFGPGTRLTVL.

CDR3 loop: CSVVRQYTEAFF. CDR3 coding DNA: TGCAGCGTTGTGAGGCAGTACACTGAAGCTTTCTTT. The chain is built from TRBV29-1 and TRBJ1-1; no definite D call. This CDR3 has 12 amino acids. V shed 4 bases and J shed 3 bases, with 9 bases lying between them. Germline loops: CDR1 SQVTM, CDR2 ANQGSEA.

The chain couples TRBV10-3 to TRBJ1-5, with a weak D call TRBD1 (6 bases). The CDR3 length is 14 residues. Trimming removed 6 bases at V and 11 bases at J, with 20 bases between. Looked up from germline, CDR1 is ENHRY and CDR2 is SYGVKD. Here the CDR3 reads CAIRGGLQGGAQHF. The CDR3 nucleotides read TGTGCCATCAGGGGGGGGCTACAGGGTGGAGCCCAGCATTTT.

The DNA of the CDR3 is TGTGCCAGCAGCGGCCGGGACAGGGGAACGATTGTTGGTGGCTACACCTTC. It specifies CASSGRDRGTIVGGYTF. V and J are TRBV2 and TRBJ1-2, with TRBD1 matching over 10 bases. The V gene's germline CDR1 is SNHLY and CDR2 FYNNEI. This CDR3 comprises 17 residues. The trim removed 6 bases at V and 7 bases at J, leaving 17 bases unmatched.

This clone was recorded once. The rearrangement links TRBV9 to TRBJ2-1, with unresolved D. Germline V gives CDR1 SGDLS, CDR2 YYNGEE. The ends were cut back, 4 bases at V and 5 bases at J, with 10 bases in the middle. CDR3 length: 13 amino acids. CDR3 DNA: TGTGCCAGCAGCCCCCGGTTGGACAATGAGCAGTTCTTC. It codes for CASSPRLDNEQFF.

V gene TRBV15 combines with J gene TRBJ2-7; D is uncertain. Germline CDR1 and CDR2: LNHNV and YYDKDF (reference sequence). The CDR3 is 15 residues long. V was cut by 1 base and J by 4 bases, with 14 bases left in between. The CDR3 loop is CATSRGTERSYEQYF. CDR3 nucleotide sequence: TGTGCCACCAGCAGAGGCACAGAAAGGTCGTACGAGCAGTACTTC.

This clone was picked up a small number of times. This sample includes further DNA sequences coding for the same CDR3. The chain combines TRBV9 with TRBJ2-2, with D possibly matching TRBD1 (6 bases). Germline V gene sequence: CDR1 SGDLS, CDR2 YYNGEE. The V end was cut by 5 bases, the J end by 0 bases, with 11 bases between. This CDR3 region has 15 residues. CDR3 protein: CASSPWTANTGELFF. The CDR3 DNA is TGTGCCAGCAGTCCTTGGACAGCGAACACCGGGGAGCTGTTTTTT.

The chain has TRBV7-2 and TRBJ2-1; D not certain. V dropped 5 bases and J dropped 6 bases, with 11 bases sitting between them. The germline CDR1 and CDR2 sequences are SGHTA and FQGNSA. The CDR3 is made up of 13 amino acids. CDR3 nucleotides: TGTGCCAGCAGCCACCCACGAGGCAATGAGCAGTTCTTC. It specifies CASSHPRGNEQFF. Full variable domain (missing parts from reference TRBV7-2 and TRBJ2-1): GAGVSQSPSNKVTEKGKDVELRCDPISGHTALYWYRQSLGQGLEFLIYFQGNSAPDKSGLPSDRFSAERTGGSVSTLTIQRTQQEDSAVYLCASSHPRGNEQFFGPGTRLTVL.

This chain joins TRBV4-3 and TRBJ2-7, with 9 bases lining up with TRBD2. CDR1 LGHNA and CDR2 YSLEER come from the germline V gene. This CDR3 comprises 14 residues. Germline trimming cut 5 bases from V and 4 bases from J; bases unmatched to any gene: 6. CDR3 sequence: CASSRAGGKYEQYF. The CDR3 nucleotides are TGCGCCAGCAGCAGGGCGGGGGGGAAATACGAGCAGTACTTC.

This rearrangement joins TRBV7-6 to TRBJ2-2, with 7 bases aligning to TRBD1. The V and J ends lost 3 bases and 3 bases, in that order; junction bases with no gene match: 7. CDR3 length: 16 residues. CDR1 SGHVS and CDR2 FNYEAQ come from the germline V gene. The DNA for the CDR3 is TGTGCCAGCAGCTTGGGACAGCGTCGGGACACCGGGGAGCTGTTTTTT. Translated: CASSLGQRRDTGELFF.

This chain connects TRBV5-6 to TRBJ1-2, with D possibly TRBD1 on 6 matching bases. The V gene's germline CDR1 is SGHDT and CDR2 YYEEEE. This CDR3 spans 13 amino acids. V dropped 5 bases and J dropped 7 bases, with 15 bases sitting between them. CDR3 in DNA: TGTGCCAGCAGGTTAGGGGGGGCGTTTGGCTACACCTTC. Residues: CASRLGGAFGYTF. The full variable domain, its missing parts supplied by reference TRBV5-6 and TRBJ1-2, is DAGVTQSPTHLIKTRGQQVTLRCSPKSGHDTVSWYQQALGQGPQFIFQYYEEEERQRGNFPDRFSGHQFPNYSSELNVNALLLGDSALYLCASRLGGAFGYTFGSGTRLTVV.

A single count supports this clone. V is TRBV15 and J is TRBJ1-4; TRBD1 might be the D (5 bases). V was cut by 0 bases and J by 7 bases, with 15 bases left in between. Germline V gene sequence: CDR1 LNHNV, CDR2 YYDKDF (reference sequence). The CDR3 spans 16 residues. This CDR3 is CATSRDGTQRGEKLFF. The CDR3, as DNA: TGTGCCACCAGCAGAGATGGGACTCAGAGGGGTGAAAAACTGTTTTTT. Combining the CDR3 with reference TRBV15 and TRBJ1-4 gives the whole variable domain DAMVIQNPRYQVTQFGKPVTLSCSQTLNHNVMYWYQQKSSQAPKLLFHYYDKDFNNEADTPDNFQSRRPNTSFCFLDIRSPGLGDTAMYLCATSRDGTQRGEKLFFGSGTQLSVL.

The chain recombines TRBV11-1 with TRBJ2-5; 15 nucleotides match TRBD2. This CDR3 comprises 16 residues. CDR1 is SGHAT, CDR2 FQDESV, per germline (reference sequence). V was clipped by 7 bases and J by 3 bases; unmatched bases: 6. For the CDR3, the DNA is TGTGCCAGCACCAGGACTAGCGGGAGGGCCGAAGAGACCCAGTACTTC. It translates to CASTRTSGRAEETQYF.

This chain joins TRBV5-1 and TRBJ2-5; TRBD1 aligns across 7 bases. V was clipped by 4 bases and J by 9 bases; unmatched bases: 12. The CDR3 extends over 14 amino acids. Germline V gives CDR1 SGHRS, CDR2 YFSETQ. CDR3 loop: CASSGTTPQGAQYF. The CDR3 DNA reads TGCGCCAGCAGCGGTACTACTCCGCAGGGGGCCCAGTACTTC.

CDR3 nucleotides: TGTGCCAGCAGCCCCGAACCCAGGGTTGGTTCACCCCTCCACTTT. It is translated as CASSPEPRVGSPLHF. This rearrangement joins TRBV7-2 to TRBJ1-6, with D tentatively TRBD1 (5 bases). The CDR3 runs to 15 residues. Per the germline V gene, CDR1 is SGHTA and CDR2 is FQGNSA. The V gene lost 5 bases and the J gene lost 9 bases, with 17 bases spanning the gap. Complete variable domain (other parts from reference TRBV7-2 and TRBJ1-6): GAGVSQSPSNKVTEKGKDVELRCDPISGHTALYWYRQSLGQGLEFLIYFQGNSAPDKSGLPSDRFSAERTGGSVSTLTIQRTQQEDSAVYLCASSPEPRVGSPLHFGNGTRLTVT.

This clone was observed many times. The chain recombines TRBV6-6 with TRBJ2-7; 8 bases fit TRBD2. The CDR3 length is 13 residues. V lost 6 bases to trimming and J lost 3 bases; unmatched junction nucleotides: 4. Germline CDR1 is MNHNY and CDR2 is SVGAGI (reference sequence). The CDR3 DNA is TGTGCCAGCAGCCTCACTAGCGGCTACGAGCAGTACTTC. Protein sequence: CASSLTSGYEQYF.

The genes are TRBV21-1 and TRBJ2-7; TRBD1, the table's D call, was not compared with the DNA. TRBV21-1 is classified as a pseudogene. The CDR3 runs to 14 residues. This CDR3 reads CASIETGPSYEQYF. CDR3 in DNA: TGTGCCAGCATAGAGACAGGACCTTCCTACGAGCAGTACTTC.

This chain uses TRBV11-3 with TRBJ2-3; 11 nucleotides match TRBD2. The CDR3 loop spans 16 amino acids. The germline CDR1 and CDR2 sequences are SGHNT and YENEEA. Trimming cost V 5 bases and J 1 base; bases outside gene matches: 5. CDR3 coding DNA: TGTGCCAGCAGCGCCGGGACTAGCGGACGCACAGATACGCAGTATTTT. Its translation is CASSAGTSGRTDTQYF.

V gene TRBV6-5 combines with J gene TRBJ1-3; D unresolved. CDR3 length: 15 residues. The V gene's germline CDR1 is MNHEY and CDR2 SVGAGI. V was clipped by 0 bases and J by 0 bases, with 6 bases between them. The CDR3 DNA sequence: TGTGCCAGCAGTTACTCAATAATCTCTGGAAACACCATATATTTT. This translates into CASSYSIISGNTIYF.

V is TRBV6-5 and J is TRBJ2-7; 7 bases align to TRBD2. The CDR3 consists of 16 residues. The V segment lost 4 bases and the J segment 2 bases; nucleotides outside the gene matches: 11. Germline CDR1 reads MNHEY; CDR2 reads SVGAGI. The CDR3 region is CASSLGSWGGAYEQYF. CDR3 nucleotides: TGTGCCAGCAGTTTAGGGTCCTGGGGGGGTGCCTACGAGCAGTACTTC.

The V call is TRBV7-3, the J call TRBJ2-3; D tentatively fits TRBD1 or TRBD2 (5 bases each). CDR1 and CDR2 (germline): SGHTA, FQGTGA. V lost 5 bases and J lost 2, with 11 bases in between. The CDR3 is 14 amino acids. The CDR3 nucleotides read TGTGCCAGCAGCCCCGGGGCCATCACAGATACGCAGTATTTT. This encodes CASSPGAITDTQYF.

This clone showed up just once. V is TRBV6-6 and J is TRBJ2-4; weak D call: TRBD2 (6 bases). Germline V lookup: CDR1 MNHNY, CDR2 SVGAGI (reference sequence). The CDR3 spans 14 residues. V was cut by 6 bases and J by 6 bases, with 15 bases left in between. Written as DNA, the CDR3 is TGTGCCAGCAGGATACAGGTCGGGAGAAACATTCAGTACTTC. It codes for CASRIQVGRNIQYF.